Sequencing of this T cell receptor beta chain was carried out in a study of OX40 agonist ivuxolimab in advanced cancers. Regarding the study as a whole: Among T cells, CD8+ cells averaged more expanded clones than CD4+ cells.

J was trimmed by 5 bases and V by 6 bases; bases with no gene match: 11. The CDR3 consists of 15 residues. Germline assignment: CDR1 SGHAT and CDR2 FQNNGV. This clone was counted once. Its antigen is not known. Profiled with immunoSEQ multiplex PCR; TCRdb holds only in-frame clones, not every one. The sample records 30,000 or so clones, 79% being singletons. V is TRBV11-2 and J is TRBJ1-1; 8 nucleotides agree with TRBD1. The sequenced sample was CD4+ or CD8+ T cells sorted from blood, obtained in a trial of the OX40 agonist ivuxolimab. The TCR sequence derives from an adult with an advanced solid tumor such as melanoma, head and neck, liver or kidney cancer. Written as DNA, the CDR3 is TGTGCCAGCAGGCCCCTCTCAGGGGGCTGGACTGAAGCTTTCTTT. Amino acids: CASRPLSGGWTEAFF.